One sample yielded the 4 T cell receptor beta chains listed below, sequenced in a study of cytotoxic CD8 clonotypes in ibrutinib-treated CLL. TCRdb's copy holds only in-frame clones and misses some; the assay was immunoSEQ multiplex PCR. The profile shows 90,000 to 150,000 clones, 55% to 75% of them singletons. This sample comprised PBMCs, obtained after 24 months of ibrutinib treatment. These receptors were obtained from a human donor with chronic lymphocytic leukemia.

V gene TRBV30 combines with J gene TRBJ1-6; D unclear. In germline, CDR1 is GTSNPN, CDR2 SVGIG (reference sequence). The CDR3 contains 13 residues. V lost 6 bases and J 7 bases, leaving 13 bases between the germline ends. Written as DNA, the CDR3 is TGTGCCTGTTCCATAGGTGGGAATTCACCCCTCCACTTT. This encodes CACSIGGNSPLHF.

This chain joins TRBV5-6 and TRBJ1-1, with TRBD1 matching 7 bases. From germline, CDR1 is SGHDT and CDR2 YYEEEE. The CDR3 is 17 residues long. With V trimmed by 1 base and J by 1 base, 10 bases remained unmatched. The CDR3 is CASSLYRRTGANTEAFF. The CDR3 region has the DNA TGTGCCAGCAGCTTGTATAGAAGGACAGGCGCGAACACTGAAGCTTTCTTT.

The genes are TRBV6-5 and TRBJ1-6; TRBD1 might be the D (6 bases). Germline V gene sequence: CDR1 MNHEY, CDR2 SVGAGI. The CDR3 has 14 amino acids. The V end was cut by 3 bases, the J end by 7 bases, with 10 bases between. In nucleotides, the CDR3 is TGTGCCAGCAGTTATGCGGGGGCAAATTCACCCCTCCACTTT. Translated: CASSYAGANSPLHF.

The chain carries TRBV2 and TRBJ1-1, with D hard to call. There are 14 residues in the CDR3. Germline values: CDR1 SNHLY, CDR2 FYNNEI. V lost 6 bases and J lost 4, with 15 bases in between. The CDR3 DNA reads as TGTGCCAGCAGCGCGGCATTTGGGGTCACTGAAGCTTTCTTT. Its translation is CASSAAFGVTEAFF.